These T cell receptor beta chains were read from a single sample in a study of T-cell memory formation after mild COVID-19. Each CDR3 protein is one row after TCRdb ran MiXCR on the 5' RACE reads. The data hold about 410,000 distinct CDR3 sequences, with roughly 18% observed a single time. Specimen: PBMCs or a T cell subset sorted from them (not recorded which). These receptors originate from a man aged 18 to 35 who had mild COVID-19 (a few samples of this study predate the infection). Cell type and time point are not known. CDR3s include the opening cysteine and the closing phenylalanine or tryptophan. The D gene is left open where the match is weak. The size field is filled for only some rows; it gives once, few, many or a size class.

j_call clone_size d_call v_call cdr3_nt cdr3_aa
TRBJ1-2 once TRBD1 TRBV20-1 TGCAGTGCTGGGGACAGGGGGCCGGATGGCTACACCTTC CSAGDRGPDGYTF
TRBJ2-6 - - TRBV6-5 TGTGCCAGCAGTTACTCGGAGAGCTCTGGGGCCAACGTCCTGACTTTC CASSYSESSGANVLTF
TRBJ2-5 - TRBD2 TRBV7-9 TGTGCCAGCAGCTGGGCTAGCGGCCAAGAGACCCAGTACTTC CASSWASGQETQYF
TRBJ2-7 - - TRBV4-3 TGCGCCAGCAGCCAGCATGAGGGGCCCGGCTACGAGCAGTACTTC CASSQHEGPGYEQYF
TRBJ2-5 - - TRBV4-3 TGCGCCAGCAGCCCCAGGGGCCTAGCGGTCCAAGAGACCCAGTACTTC CASSPRGLAVQETQYF
TRBJ2-2 - - TRBV15 TGTGCCACCAGTAGAGACGATTGGGTGTACGGGGAGCTGTTTTTT CATSRDDWVYGELFF
TRBJ2-1 many - TRBV5-1 TGCGCCAGCAGCAAGGGGGGGCTGGGGAACAATGAGCAGTTCTTC CASSKGGLGNNEQFF
TRBJ2-1 many TRBD2 TRBV6-6 TGTGCCAGCAGTCCTAGCGGGGGGGCGTCGGAGCAGTTCTTC CASSPSGGASEQFF
TRBJ2-7 many TRBD2 TRBV14 TGTGCCAGCAGCGGTCCCGCAAGCGGGGGGGCCGAGCAGTACTTC CASSGPASGGAEQYF
TRBJ2-6 - - TRBV6-5 TGTGCCAGCGGAATAGGGGGGGCTGGGGCCAACGTCCTGACTTTC CASGIGGAGANVLTF
TRBJ2-1 few - TRBV24-1 TGTGCCACCAGTGAAGTTGGCAATGAGCAGTTCTTC CATSEVGNEQFF
TRBJ1-2 - TRBD1 TRBV5-1 TGCGCCAGCAGCTTTGGGGACAGGTCTCTCTGGGGCTATGGCTACACCTTC CASSFGDRSLWGYGYTF
TRBJ2-1 few TRBD1 TRBV7-6 TGTGCCAGCAGCTTCTCGGACAGGGCAAGGGACAATGAGCAGTTCTTC CASSFSDRARDNEQFF
TRBJ2-3 few - TRBV5-1 TGCGCCAGCAGCTTTGTAGATACGCAGTATTTT CASSFVDTQYF
TRBJ2-5 - - TRBV3-1 TGTGCCAGCAGCCACGAGGGGGCCCAGTACTTC CASSHEGAQYF
TRBJ2-5 - TRBD1 TRBV5-4 TGTGCCAGCAGCTTCTTAGGGACAGGGGGGACCCAGTACTTC CASSFLGTGGTQYF
TRBJ2-2 few TRBD2 TRBV6-5 TGTGCCAGCAGTTCGGGGACTAGCAGAGACGCCGGGGAGCTGTTTTTT CASSSGTSRDAGELFF
TRBJ2-2 few - TRBV10-3 TGTGCCATCAGTGACCGCCAGGACACCACCGGGGAGCTGTTTTTT CAISDRQDTTGELFF
TRBJ2-3 few - TRBV20-1 TGCAGTGCTAGCTCTCCCCTTCTGACAGATACGCAGTATTTT CSASSPLLTDTQYF
TRBJ2-1 - - TRBV10-3 TGTGCCATCAGGGAGTCCAAGGGGAGCTCCTACAATGAGCAGTTCTTC CAIRESKGSSYNEQFF
TRBJ1-2 few - TRBV7-9 TGTGCCAGCAGCCACCGCCAGACCGGGTTCTATGGCTACACCTTC CASSHRQTGFYGYTF
TRBJ2-6 many - TRBV4-3 TGCGCCAGCAGCCAGCAGGGGCTCTCTGGGGCCAACGTCCTGACTTTC CASSQQGLSGANVLTF